The entry below gives a single T cell receptor (beta chain) sequence along with its context. This clone was found a few times. The target of this receptor is not known. Base quality data are lacking; no much larger clone is found one base away. This specimen belongs to a study of beta chain features in type 1 diabetes (dated by TCRdb to 2016 to 2018). About the full investigation: Mean age, gender distribution, total cell number and subset yield were not different between patients and healthy donors. A total of 100 million to 110 million sorted cells were examined across all samples, and a strong correlation was observed between cell number per subset and RNA yield. The study compared the TCRB repertoires of sorted circulating CD4+ T cell subsets in recently diagnosed type 1 diabetes patients with those in matched healthy donors. Regulatory and stem cell-like memory subsets were isolated from only 8 patients and about 8 healthy donors, whereas naive and central memory subsets came from all 30 or so donors. The investigation overall reported the following: Type 1 diabetes patients showed a moderate but significant shortening of TCRB CDR3 length in all four CD4+ subsets. Shorter templates might be favored by PCR, yet because patient and control samples were amplified and corrected together, any such skew would affect both groups equally. Because cDNA was sequenced instead of genomic DNA, activated cells with high expression could be over-represented, although the groups did not differ in activation or CD3 levels. The naive, central memory and regulatory TCRB repertoires appeared to resemble one another more closely among patients than among healthy donors. Only small numbers of individuals were included in the HLA sub-analyses, which left unresolved whether HLA type had any influence on TCRB rearrangement. Patients with type 1 diabetes made fewer insertions and deleted more nucleotides at VDJ recombination sites, implying thymic rearrangement abnormalities.

A single peripheral blood draw of around 120 mL on average was collected from each donor into heparinised tubes. A BD FACSAria II was used to sort naive, central memory, regulatory and stem cell-like memory CD4+ T cells with a panel that included CD45RO, CCR7, CD25, CD127, CD95 and CD27. All sorted populations exceeded 95% purity. Right away, PBMCs were isolated by Lymphoprep density gradient centrifugation and were stained directly, with no culture step. So that batch effects would be minimized, each experiment stained and sorted samples in pairs, pairing one healthy donor with one patient. The entire isolated RNA was reverse transcribed using the High Capacity cDNA Reverse Transcription Kit, and thus expressed TCRB transcripts were sequenced. Naive, central memory and regulatory T cell samples underwent deep immunoSEQ sequencing, averaging roughly 3.3 million total reads per sample. After sorted cells were lysed in RLT buffer, RNA was extracted with DNase-treated RNeasy Micro or Mini kits, with the choice depending on cell number. To prevent cross-contamination, each cell subset was processed individually, whereas patient and healthy donor samples were processed jointly. Using the immunoSEQ multiplex PCR, TCRB sequences were amplified from cDNA into 87-bp fragments spanning the CDR3 region. Sequencing of the amplicons was done on the Illumina HiSeq platform. The paper's data handling went like this. Synthetic template baselines were used to correct PCR bias computationally, reads within Hamming distance 2 were collapsed, and singletons that could not be merged were discarded. Reads were aligned against IMGT to assign V, D and J genes, CDR3 length and insertions or deletions at six rearrangement sites. Within each subset, clonotype counts were normalized to sorted cell number, after which true diversity and Gini coefficients were computed with the tcR R package. Repertoire sharing was quantified using the overlap coefficient calculated on TCRB nucleotide sequences. Out-of-frame TCRB sequences from naive cells were analyzed as a proxy for the pre-selection repertoire. TCRdb obtained this table from immuneACCESS and retained in-frame rearrangements with V and J assigned. These tables miss some clones; where compared with another copy, unresolved V genes account for less than half of the shortfall, and the remainder is unexplained. The V and J calls and the clone size are those of that table, but D and trimming were determined from the DNA. This sample lists around 600,000 clones; around 11% were detected once. The leading ten clones occupy around 0.12% of the sample.

CDR1 SEHNR and CDR2 FQNEAQ are derived from the germline V gene (reference sequence). V loses 8 bases, J loses 6 bases, and the germline ends lie 19 bases apart. From its cysteine to its phenylalanine, the CDR3 spans 14 amino acids. Just CDR3 DNA is preserved here, 42 bases in frame from base 1. The sequence came from a man aged 30 to 39 with type 1 diabetes. Sequenced: naive CD4+ T cells from blood. In light of the paper, this sample's cell subset or site label describes: true naive CD4+ T cells. Rearrangement joined TRBV7-9 to TRBJ2-5; a weak D assignment points to TRBD2 (6 bases agree). The DNA is TGTGCCAGCGTCCTAGGCGGGACGACAAAGACCCAGTACTTC. Protein translation: CASVLGGTTKTQYF.